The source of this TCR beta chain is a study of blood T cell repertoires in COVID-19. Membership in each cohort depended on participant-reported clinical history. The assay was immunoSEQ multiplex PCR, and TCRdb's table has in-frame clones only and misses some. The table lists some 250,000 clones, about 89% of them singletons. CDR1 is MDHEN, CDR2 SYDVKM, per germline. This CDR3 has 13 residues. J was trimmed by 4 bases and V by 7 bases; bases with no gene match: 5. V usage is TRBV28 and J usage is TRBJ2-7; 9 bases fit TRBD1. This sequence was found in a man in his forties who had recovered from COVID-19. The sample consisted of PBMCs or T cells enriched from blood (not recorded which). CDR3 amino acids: CASIGDRVYEQYF. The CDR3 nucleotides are TGTGCCAGCATTGGGGACAGGGTATACGAGCAGTACTTC.